This T cell receptor beta chain was captured by sequencing in a study of T-cell reconstitution after alpha-beta-depleted transplantation in children. Molecular barcoding with unique molecular identifiers was used for the TCRbeta library. MiXCR, run by TCRdb on the PCR reads, gives a single entry per CDR3 protein. The profile covers about 580,000 distinct CDR3 sequences, with under 30% appearing a single time and 12% to 15% taken by the ten largest. The CDR3 has 12 amino acids. V shed 5 bases and J shed 9 bases, with 13 bases lying between them. The sample here was PBMCs, mostly from graft donor cells, taken 360 days after TCRalphabeta/CD19-depleted stem cell transplant. The receptor was isolated from a boy younger than two who had a stem cell transplant for acute myeloid leukemia, so the T cells may come from the graft donor. The chain joins TRBV12-3 or TRBV12-4 to TRBJ1-1; D not certain. The CDR3 DNA reads TGTGCCAGCAGTCCCCTTGGGGTGAAAGCTTTCTTT. Protein sequence: CASSPLGVKAFF.